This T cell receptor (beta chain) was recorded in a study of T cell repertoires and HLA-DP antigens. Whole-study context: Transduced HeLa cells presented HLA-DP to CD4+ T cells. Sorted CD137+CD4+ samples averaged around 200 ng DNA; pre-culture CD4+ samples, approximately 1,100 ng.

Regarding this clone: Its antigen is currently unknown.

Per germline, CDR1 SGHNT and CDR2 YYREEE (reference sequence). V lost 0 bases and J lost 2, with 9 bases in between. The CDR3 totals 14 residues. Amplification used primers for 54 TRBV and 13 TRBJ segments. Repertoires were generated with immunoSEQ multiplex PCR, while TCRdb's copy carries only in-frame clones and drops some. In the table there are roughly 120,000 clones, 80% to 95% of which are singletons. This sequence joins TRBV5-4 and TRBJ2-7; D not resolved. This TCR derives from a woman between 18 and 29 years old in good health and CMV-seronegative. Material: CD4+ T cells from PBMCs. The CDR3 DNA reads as TGTGCCAGCAGCTTGGGGGCGGTCCCCTACGAGCAGTACTTC. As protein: CASSLGAVPYEQYF. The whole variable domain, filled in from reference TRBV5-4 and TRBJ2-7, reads ETGVTQSPTHLIKTRGQQVTLRCSSQSGHNTVSWYQQALGQGPQFIFQYYREEENGRGNFPPRFSGLQFPNYSSELNVNALELDDSALYLCASSLGAVPYEQYFGPGTRLTVT.